Listed below are T cell receptor beta chains from one sample, sequenced in a study of cytomegalovirus exposure and HLA in healthy donors. Sequencing used immunoSEQ multiplex PCR; TCRdb keeps in-frame clones, though not all of them. In the table there are under 110,000 clones, about 75% of which are singletons. Sequencing used PBMCs. These receptors were taken from a male donor in good health and CMV-seropositive. CDR3s include the opening cysteine and the closing phenylalanine or tryptophan. The order of the fields is J gene, clone size, V gene, D gene, CDR3 protein, CDR3 DNA. The D gene is left open where the match is weak. Clone size is given for some rows only: seen once, a few or many times, or a class if the clone is expanded.

J gene: TRBJ2-7
clone size: .
V gene: TRBV15
D gene: TRBD1
CDR3 protein: CATSRVQGAFYEQYF
CDR3 DNA: TGTGCCACCAGCAGAGTTCAGGGGGCGTTTTACGAGCAGTACTTC

J gene: TRBJ1-4
clone size: .
V gene: TRBV4-1
D gene: TRBD1
CDR3 protein: CASSQEGDRSNEKLFF
CDR3 DNA: TGCGCCAGCAGCCAAGAAGGGGACAGATCGAATGAAAAACTGTTTTTT

J gene: TRBJ2-5
clone size: .
V gene: TRBV7-6
D gene: .
CDR3 protein: CASSDRRETQYF
CDR3 DNA: TGTGCCAGCAGCGACAGAAGGGAGACCCAGTACTTC

J gene: TRBJ2-3
clone size: .
V gene: TRBV6-1
D gene: .
CDR3 protein: CASSEGPPGVGDTQYF
CDR3 DNA: TGTGCCAGCAGTGAAGGCCCCCCGGGAGTGGGAGATACGCAGTATTTT

J gene: TRBJ1-6
clone size: .
V gene: TRBV28
D gene: TRBD1
CDR3 protein: CASSLFNGQGVVRGSPLHF
CDR3 DNA: TGTGCCAGCAGTTTATTCAACGGACAGGGGGTTGTAAGAGGTTCACCCCTCCACTTT

J gene: TRBJ2-5
clone size: .
V gene: TRBV2
D gene: TRBD2
CDR3 protein: CASSEDPRDYETQYF
CDR3 DNA: TGTGCCAGCAGTGAGGACCCGCGGGACTACGAGACCCAGTACTTC

J gene: TRBJ1-1
clone size: .
V gene: TRBV28
D gene: .
CDR3 protein: CASSLPQGNTEAFF
CDR3 DNA: TGTGCCAGCAGTTTACCGCAGGGGAACACTGAAGCTTTCTTT

J gene: TRBJ1-1
clone size: .
V gene: TRBV7-9
D gene: .
CDR3 protein: CASSLAGGNTEAFF
CDR3 DNA: TGTGCCAGCAGCTTAGCAGGGGGGAACACTGAAGCTTTCTTT

J gene: TRBJ2-2
clone size: .
V gene: TRBV6-6
D gene: .
CDR3 protein: CASSYVAGFTGELFF
CDR3 DNA: TGTGCCAGCAGTTACGTGGCGGGGTTTACCGGGGAGCTGTTTTTT

J gene: TRBJ1-5
clone size: .
V gene: TRBV5-5
D gene: TRBD1
CDR3 protein: CASSLGQGYNQPQHF
CDR3 DNA: TGTGCCAGCAGCTTAGGACAGGGTTACAATCAGCCCCAGCATTTT

J gene: TRBJ2-3
clone size: .
V gene: TRBV5-3
D gene: .
CDR3 protein: CARSTSDLKDTQYF
CDR3 DNA: TGTGCCAGAAGCACGTCAGATCTCAAGGATACGCAGTATTTT

J gene: TRBJ2-5
clone size: .
V gene: TRBV29-1
D gene: TRBD1
CDR3 protein: CSVDRGGETQYF
CDR3 DNA: TGCAGCGTAGACAGGGGTGGAGAGACCCAGTACTTC

J gene: TRBJ2-6
clone size: few
V gene: TRBV28
D gene: .
CDR3 protein: CASSPDSSGANVLTF
CDR3 DNA: TGTGCCAGCAGCCCTGACAGCTCTGGGGCCAACGTCCTGACTTTC

J gene: TRBJ1-1
clone size: .
V gene: TRBV6-5
D gene: TRBD1
CDR3 protein: CASSYYRGTEAFF
CDR3 DNA: TGTGCCAGCAGTTATTACAGGGGAACTGAAGCTTTCTTT

J gene: TRBJ2-5
clone size: .
V gene: TRBV6-6
D gene: .
CDR3 protein: CASSRGYQETQYF
CDR3 DNA: TGTGCCAGCAGTCGGGGGTACCAAGAGACCCAGTACTTC

J gene: TRBJ1-5
clone size: .
V gene: TRBV7-2
D gene: .
CDR3 protein: CASSSEVASNQPQHF
CDR3 DNA: TGTGCCAGCAGCTCAGAGGTGGCTAGCAATCAGCCCCAGCATTTT

J gene: TRBJ2-1
clone size: .
V gene: TRBV4-2
D gene: TRBD1
CDR3 protein: CASSQESNPRDRGKYNEQFF
CDR3 DNA: TGTGCCAGCAGCCAAGAATCCAACCCCCGGGACAGGGGTAAGTACAATGAGCAGTTCTTC

J gene: TRBJ1-3
clone size: .
V gene: TRBV5-8
D gene: .
CDR3 protein: CASSFPGSGNTIYF
CDR3 DNA: TGTGCCAGCAGCTTCCCCGGGTCAGGAAACACCATATATTTT

J gene: TRBJ2-7
clone size: .
V gene: TRBV7-2
D gene: .
CDR3 protein: CASSLAGQGLYEQYF
CDR3 DNA: TGTGCCAGCAGCTTAGCTGGGCAGGGGCTCTACGAGCAGTACTTC

J gene: TRBJ1-3
clone size: .
V gene: TRBV6-5
D gene: .
CDR3 protein: CASSYDQGPSGNTIYF
CDR3 DNA: TGTGCCAGCAGTTACGATCAGGGGCCCTCTGGAAACACCATATATTTT

J gene: TRBJ1-1
clone size: .
V gene: TRBV5-1
D gene: TRBD1
CDR3 protein: CASRTGQMNTEAFF
CDR3 DNA: TGCGCCAGCAGGACGGGACAGATGAACACTGAAGCTTTCTTT

J gene: TRBJ2-3
clone size: .
V gene: TRBV28
D gene: TRBD2
CDR3 protein: CASTLGASGSTDTQYF
CDR3 DNA: TGTGCCAGCACCTTAGGTGCTAGCGGGAGCACAGATACGCAGTATTTT

J gene: TRBJ2-1
clone size: .
V gene: TRBV10-3
D gene: TRBD2
CDR3 protein: CAIRPGTSGEGGHNEQFF
CDR3 DNA: TGTGCCATCAGGCCCGGGACTAGCGGGGAGGGGGGACACAATGAGCAGTTCTTC

J gene: TRBJ2-5
clone size: .
V gene: TRBV5-1
D gene: TRBD2
CDR3 protein: CASSLSAGTQETQYF
CDR3 DNA: TGCGCCAGCAGCTTGTCAGCGGGAACCCAAGAGACCCAGTACTTC

J gene: TRBJ2-2
clone size: .
V gene: TRBV5-1
D gene: TRBD2
CDR3 protein: CASSAPEGGLAAGELFF
CDR3 DNA: TGCGCCAGCAGCGCGCCGGAGGGGGGACTAGCGGCCGGGGAGCTGTTTTTT

J gene: TRBJ1-2
clone size: .
V gene: TRBV29-1
D gene: .
CDR3 protein: CSVSGVYGYTF
CDR3 DNA: TGCAGCGTTTCAGGGGTCTATGGCTACACCTTC

J gene: TRBJ2-1
clone size: .
V gene: TRBV6-5
D gene: TRBD1
CDR3 protein: CASTYDRGAYNEQFF
CDR3 DNA: TGTGCCAGCACCTACGACAGGGGAGCCTACAATGAGCAGTTCTTC

J gene: TRBJ2-3
clone size: .
V gene: TRBV15
D gene: TRBD1
CDR3 protein: CATSREIGQGGTDTQYF
CDR3 DNA: TGTGCCACCAGCAGAGAAATAGGACAGGGGGGCACAGATACGCAGTATTTT

J gene: TRBJ2-2
clone size: .
V gene: TRBV4-2
D gene: TRBD2
CDR3 protein: CASSQEGGLAGRNTGELFF
CDR3 DNA: TGTGCCAGCAGCCAAGAGGGAGGACTAGCGGGGAGAAACACCGGGGAGCTGTTTTTT

J gene: TRBJ1-3
clone size: once
V gene: TRBV4-2
D gene: .
CDR3 protein: CASSPGQRGNTIYF
CDR3 DNA: TGTGCCAGCAGCCCTGGACAGAGAGGAAACACCATATATTTT

J gene: TRBJ2-7
clone size: .
V gene: TRBV13
D gene: .
CDR3 protein: CASSSPATTYEQYF
CDR3 DNA: TGTGCCAGCAGCTCCCCGGCGACAACCTACGAGCAGTACTTC

J gene: TRBJ2-7
clone size: .
V gene: TRBV9
D gene: TRBD1
CDR3 protein: CASSPDNRGYEQYF
CDR3 DNA: TGTGCCAGCAGCCCTGATAACAGGGGTTACGAGCAGTACTTC

J gene: TRBJ1-4
clone size: few
V gene: TRBV7-8
D gene: .
CDR3 protein: CASSHIQGPPREKLFF
CDR3 DNA: TGTGCCAGCAGCCACATCCAGGGTCCCCCCCGAGAAAAACTGTTTTTT

J gene: TRBJ1-1
clone size: .
V gene: TRBV7-9
D gene: .
CDR3 protein: CASSLAERGLNTEAFF
CDR3 DNA: TGTGCCAGCAGCTTAGCGGAACGAGGGTTGAACACTGAAGCTTTCTTT

J gene: TRBJ2-7
clone size: .
V gene: TRBV29-1
D gene: .
CDR3 protein: CSVEVYRDEQYF
CDR3 DNA: TGCAGCGTTGAAGTTTACAGGGACGAGCAGTACTTC

J gene: TRBJ2-3
clone size: .
V gene: TRBV9
D gene: .
CDR3 protein: CASSVDYLTQYF
CDR3 DNA: TGTGCCAGCAGCGTAGACTACCTGACGCAGTATTTT

J gene: TRBJ1-1
clone size: .
V gene: TRBV9
D gene: TRBD1
CDR3 protein: CASSASTQTPGQGRAFF
CDR3 DNA: TGTGCCAGCAGCGCTAGCACCCAAACTCCGGGACAGGGTCGTGCTTTCTTT

J gene: TRBJ1-6
clone size: .
V gene: TRBV6-1
D gene: TRBD1
CDR3 protein: CASSARSGGGQDSPLHF
CDR3 DNA: TGTGCCAGCAGTGCCCGCTCAGGGGGCGGCCAAGATTCACCCCTCCACTTT

J gene: TRBJ2-2
clone size: .
V gene: TRBV4-3
D gene: .
CDR3 protein: CASSLNRVRDTGELFF
CDR3 DNA: TGCGCCAGCAGCCTTAACAGGGTGAGAGACACCGGGGAGCTGTTTTTT

J gene: TRBJ2-6
clone size: .
V gene: TRBV14
D gene: .
CDR3 protein: CASSLQGFGANVLTF
CDR3 DNA: TGTGCCAGCAGTTTACAGGGTTTTGGGGCCAACGTCCTGACTTTC

J gene: TRBJ2-2
clone size: .
V gene: TRBV9
D gene: .
CDR3 protein: CASSVELRTTGELFF
CDR3 DNA: TGTGCCAGCAGCGTAGAGTTGAGGACAACCGGGGAGCTGTTTTTT

J gene: TRBJ1-1
clone size: .
V gene: TRBV29-1
D gene: .
CDR3 protein: CSVSPGTEAFF
CDR3 DNA: TGCAGCGTTTCCCCAGGAACTGAAGCTTTCTTT

J gene: TRBJ2-7
clone size: .
V gene: TRBV5-8
D gene: .
CDR3 protein: CASSLGRGEQYF
CDR3 DNA: TGTGCCAGCAGTTTAGGCCGGGGCGAGCAGTACTTC

J gene: TRBJ1-1
clone size: few
V gene: TRBV28
D gene: .
CDR3 protein: CASSLPGFRTEAFF
CDR3 DNA: TGTGCCAGCAGTCTGCCGGGGTTTAGGACTGAAGCTTTCTTT

J gene: TRBJ1-1
clone size: .
V gene: TRBV29-1
D gene: TRBD1
CDR3 protein: CSVEETGGGEAFF
CDR3 DNA: TGCAGCGTTGAAGAAACAGGGGGAGGTGAAGCTTTCTTT

J gene: TRBJ1-1
clone size: few
V gene: TRBV5-1
D gene: .
CDR3 protein: CASSFGGNTEAFF
CDR3 DNA: TGCGCCAGCAGCTTCGGCGGGAACACTGAAGCTTTCTTT

J gene: TRBJ2-3
clone size: .
V gene: TRBV7-2
D gene: .
CDR3 protein: CASSLRPGGQVDTQYF
CDR3 DNA: TGTGCCAGCAGCTTAAGGCCCGGGGGGCAAGTAGATACGCAGTATTTT

J gene: TRBJ2-7
clone size: .
V gene: TRBV18
D gene: .
CDR3 protein: CASSPRGTSFYEQYF
CDR3 DNA: TGTGCCAGCTCACCCCGCGGGACTTCTTTCTACGAGCAGTACTTC

J gene: TRBJ2-7
clone size: .
V gene: TRBV4-1
D gene: TRBD1
CDR3 protein: CASSQDSAGGYEQYF
CDR3 DNA: TGCGCCAGCAGCCAAGATTCGGCAGGGGGCTACGAGCAGTACTTC

J gene: TRBJ1-4
clone size: few
V gene: TRBV7-8
D gene: .
CDR3 protein: CASSAWRTRGEKLFF
CDR3 DNA: TGTGCCAGCAGCGCTTGGAGGACCCGTGGGGAAAAACTGTTTTTT

J gene: TRBJ1-5
clone size: .
V gene: TRBV6-5
D gene: TRBD1
CDR3 protein: CASSAHRGGQPQHF
CDR3 DNA: TGTGCCAGCAGTGCACACAGGGGGGGACAGCCCCAGCATTTT

J gene: TRBJ1-2
clone size: .
V gene: TRBV4-2
D gene: .
CDR3 protein: CASSRQSDEGGYTF
CDR3 DNA: TGTGCCAGCAGCCGACAGTCGGATGAAGGTGGCTACACCTTC

J gene: TRBJ1-1
clone size: .
V gene: TRBV27
D gene: .
CDR3 protein: CASSLSSGREIAFF
CDR3 DNA: TGTGCCAGCAGTTTATCGTCGGGGAGGGAAATAGCTTTCTTT

J gene: TRBJ1-1
clone size: few
V gene: TRBV7-6
D gene: .
CDR3 protein: CASSKGAWNTEAFF
CDR3 DNA: TGTGCCAGCAGCAAAGGGGCATGGAACACTGAAGCTTTCTTT

J gene: TRBJ2-5
clone size: once
V gene: TRBV7-2
D gene: .
CDR3 protein: CASSSFKRETQYF
CDR3 DNA: TGTGCCAGCAGCTCATTTAAGCGGGAGACCCAGTACTTC

J gene: TRBJ1-1
clone size: .
V gene: TRBV15
D gene: .
CDR3 protein: CATSRGSPGGKNTEAFF
CDR3 DNA: TGTGCCACCAGCAGAGGGAGCCCGGGGGGAAAGAACACTGAAGCTTTCTTT

J gene: TRBJ2-7
clone size: .
V gene: TRBV12-1
D gene: .
CDR3 protein: CASSFARLAGGSPHEQYF
CDR3 DNA: TGTGCCAGCAGCTTTGCCCGACTAGCGGGGGGATCTCCTCACGAGCAGTACTTC

J gene: TRBJ1-3
clone size: .
V gene: TRBV9
D gene: TRBD1
CDR3 protein: CASSVDRGSGNTIYF
CDR3 DNA: TGTGCCAGCAGCGTCGACAGGGGGTCCGGAAACACCATATATTTT